The clone carrying this TCR beta chain was seen just once. The antigen is unknown. What was sequenced were expressed TCRB transcripts, since all of the isolated RNA had been reverse transcribed. Generated by immunoSEQ multiplex PCR, the TCRdb table keeps only in-frame clones and is missing some. The repertoire holds more than 150,000 clones, about 13% seen once, with around 0.63% in the top ten. The sample is drawn from a study of beta chain features in type 1 diabetes. General observations from the study: High-TCR-expressing cells could be over-represented by cDNA sequencing. The question left open here concerned HLA type influencing TCRB rearrangement.

It was one heparinised blood draw, averaging around 110 mL, that each donor gave. The CDR3 runs 13 residues. V lost 1 base and J lost 6; bases outside the gene matches: 1. Germline values: CDR1 ENHRY, CDR2 SYGVKD. Sequencing input: central memory CD4+ T cells from blood. This TCR derives from a woman aged 18-29 years in good health. The rearrangement joins TRBV10-3 to TRBJ1-1; 8 bases are a match to TRBD1. The CDR3 spells CAISELQGAEAFF. The CDR3 DNA reads TGTGCCATCAGTGAGTTACAGGGGGCTGAAGCTTTCTTT.